This T cell receptor beta chain derives from a study of OX40 agonist ivuxolimab in advanced cancers. Study details: The patients' treatment was ivuxolimab, an agonistic anti-OX40 (CD134) antibody. A diagnosis of hepatocellular carcinoma, melanoma, renal cell or head and neck cancer was present in dose-escalation patients. The dose-escalation cohort was around 83% male, with a mean age of 60 years, ranging roughly 23 to 79. Study findings and constraints: Nonresponders, in some cases, also had low normalized T-cell clonal expansion.

With regard to this clone: What it recognizes is unknown.

The CDR3 extends over 14 amino acids. Trimming pared 1 base from V and 8 bases from J, leaving 11 bases between. From germline, CDR1 is MGHRA and CDR2 YSYEKL. Assay: immunoSEQ multiplex PCR; the TCRdb copy retains only in-frame clones and omits some. The sample has about 68,000 clones, 85% seen once; the top ten hold about 0.61%. This material consisted of CD4+ or CD8+ T cells sorted from blood, taken in a trial of the OX40 agonist ivuxolimab. V and J are TRBV4-1 and TRBJ1-4, with D possibly being TRBD1 (6 bases). The receptor comes from an adult with an advanced solid tumor such as melanoma, head and neck, liver or kidney cancer. The CDR3 sequence is CASSQAGAAEKLFF. CDR3 DNA sequence: TGCGCCAGCAGCCAAGCGGGGGCAGCAGAAAAACTGTTTTTT.